The sequence of this T cell receptor (beta chain) was determined in a study of CD8 T cells in ankylosing spondylitis (dated 2017 in TCRdb). Notes on the research overall: The study set out to find disease-linked TCR variants by profiling T cell receptor beta repertoires in ankylosing spondylitis patients and healthy donors. Peripheral blood samples were taken, and synovial fluid was additionally collected from ankylosing spondylitis patients. The full study cohort comprised 25 ankylosing spondylitis patients and 85 to 120 healthy donors.

TCRdb shows the sequencer as Illumina HiSeq 2500. TCR beta libraries were prepared by quantitative 5'-RACE with molecular barcodes. The original pipeline was this. To identify disease-linked TCR variants, a new computational method was used, one built on a probabilistic model of VDJ rearrangement. In TCRdb, the public reads were trimmed at Q25 with fastp and aligned with MiXCR, with productive beta chains retained. Rows are unified per CDR3 protein, each entry keeping the most common DNA and genes. In this record, the V and J calls reflect TCRdb's handling and not the investigators' own analysis. The sample contains about 340,000 distinct CDR3 sequences, around 15% of them found a single time. Together, the top ten hold roughly 1.1% of the sample. What the study reported, not specific to this receptor: In peripheral blood, the disease-linked clones were found at relatively low frequencies and had a CD8+ phenotype. Some motif variants were previously reported in synovial fluid and blood of reactive arthritis patients, suggesting common disease-initiation mechanisms. Blood from ankylosing spondylitis patients appeared to be characterized by a TCR beta motif made up of about 8 highly homologous amino acid variants. According to the report, matched synovial fluid samples from ankylosing spondylitis patients were significantly enriched for the disease-linked clones.

CDR1 MNHEY and CDR2 SVGAGI were looked up in the germline V gene. The CDR3 runs 16 residues from the cysteine to the phenylalanine. The retained sequence is limited to the CDR3, 48 bases, with the frame set at the first base. Cut back by 3 bases and 0 bases, the V and J ends lie 14 bases apart. This clonotype was counted only a few times. It lacks a known antigen. Base qualities are not provided; no much larger clone lies one nucleotide away. Sequencing used blood, either unsorted or a sorted T cell fraction (not recorded which). The chain couples TRBV6-5 to TRBJ1-1; the D gene cannot be resolved reliably. The receptor was isolated from a male donor with ankylosing spondylitis or in good health (not recorded which). Read as DNA, the sequence is TGTGCCAGCAGTTATGTACCGAGGCAGGTGAACACTGAAGCTTTCTTT. The resulting protein is CASSYVPRQVNTEAFF.